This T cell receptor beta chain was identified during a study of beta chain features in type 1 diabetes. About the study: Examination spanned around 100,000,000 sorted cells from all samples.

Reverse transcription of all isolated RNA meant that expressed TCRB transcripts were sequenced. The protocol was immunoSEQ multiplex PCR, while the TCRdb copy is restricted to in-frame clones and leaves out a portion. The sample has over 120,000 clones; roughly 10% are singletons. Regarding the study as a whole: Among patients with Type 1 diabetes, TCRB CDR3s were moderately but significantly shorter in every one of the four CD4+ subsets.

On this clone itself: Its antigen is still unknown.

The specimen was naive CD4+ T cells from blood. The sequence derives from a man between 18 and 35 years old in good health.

The CDR3 DNA reads as TGTGCCAGCAGCTTGGGGACAGCACAAGAGACCCAGTACTTC. Amino acids: CASSLGTAQETQYF. The rearrangement uses TRBV7-9 and TRBJ2-5; TRBD1 agrees at 7 bases. The CDR3 is 14 residues long. From germline, CDR1 is SEHNR and CDR2 FQNEAQ (reference sequence). The V segment lost 3 bases and the J segment 2 bases; nucleotides outside the gene matches: 3.